Below are 25 T cell receptor beta chains sequenced from a single sample in a study of radiotherapy plus CTLA-4 blockade in lung cancer. The protocol was immunoSEQ multiplex PCR, while the TCRdb copy is restricted to in-frame clones and leaves out a portion. Found here are 56,000 or so clones, under 80% of them singletons; the top ten hold 16%. The input for sequencing was peripheral blood, taken from a patient treated with radiotherapy plus ipilimumab. The receptors shown here come from a human donor with non-small cell lung cancer who had a complete response to radiotherapy plus ipilimumab.

This clone was counted once. The V gene is TRBV5-1, the J gene TRBJ2-1, with D possibly matching TRBD2 (6 bases). The CDR3 runs 14 residues. Germline CDR1 reads SGHRS; CDR2 reads YFSETQ. V lost 0 bases and J 5 bases, leaving 9 bases between the germline ends. CDR3 residues: CASSLGGVNNEQFF. The CDR3 coding sequence is TGCGCCAGCAGCTTGGGGGGGGTTAACAATGAGCAGTTCTTC.

V and J are TRBV12-5 and TRBJ1-3, with no clear D. The CDR3 has 12 amino acids. Trimming shortened V by 3 bases and J by 11 bases, and 11 bases separated the two germline ends. Germline V CDR1 and CDR2: LGHNT, FRNRAP. Written as DNA, the CDR3 is TGTGCTAGTGGTTTACCTAGTGCCCCCATATATTTT. Its translation: CASGLPSAPIYF.

The V gene is TRBV18, the J gene TRBJ2-2; D gene ambiguous. The CDR3 has 12 residues. Per the germline V gene, CDR1 is KGHSH and CDR2 is LQKENI. With 5 bases removed from V and 3 bases from J, the gap between germline ends came to 4 bases. DNA for the CDR3: TGTGCCAGCTCATCGGACACCGGGGAGCTGTTTTTT. Translation: CASSSDTGELFF.

This chain links TRBV5-1 with TRBJ1-4, with TRBD1 matching 8 bases. The CDR3 spans 14 residues. With 4 bases clipped from V and 8 bases from J, the junction kept 7 bases outside the gene matches. Germline lookup yields CDR1 SGHRS and CDR2 YFSETQ. CDR3 sequence: CASSRDRGGEKLFF. The CDR3 region has the DNA TGCGCCAGCAGCCGCGACAGGGGTGGAGAAAAACTGTTTTTT.

V and J are TRBV6-5 and TRBJ2-7; possible D gene TRBD1, 5 bases. The CDR3 length is 11 residues. Per the germline V gene, CDR1 is MNHEY and CDR2 is SVGAGI. The CDR3: CASSNMDKGKV. The CDR3 DNA follows: TGTGCCAGCAGCAACATGGACAAAGGGAAAGTC.

The chain has TRBV27 and TRBJ2-1; possibly TRBD2 for D (6 bases). Germline V gene sequence: CDR1 MNHEY, CDR2 SMNVEV (reference sequence). With 5 bases removed from V and 0 bases from J, the gap between germline ends came to 14 bases. The CDR3 totals 16 residues. The CDR3 spells CASSQLEGSSYNEQFF. The CDR3 bases are TGTGCCAGCAGTCAATTGGAGGGTAGCTCCTACAATGAGCAGTTCTTC.

The V call is TRBV5-1, the J call TRBJ1-2; D not resolved. CDR1 is SGHRS and CDR2 is YFSETQ in the germline V gene. This CDR3 comprises 13 residues. V dropped 5 bases and J dropped 2 bases, with 10 bases sitting between them. For the CDR3, the DNA is TGCGCCAGCAGGTCAGGCAGGAACTATGGCTACACCTTC. This sequence encodes CASRSGRNYGYTF. Drawing the rest from reference TRBV5-1 and TRBJ1-2, the complete variable domain is KAGVTQTPRYLIKTRGQQVTLSCSPISGHRSVSWYQQTPGQGLQFLFEYFSETQRNKGNFPGRFSGRQFSNSRSEMNVSTLELGDSALYLCASRSGRNYGYTFGSGTRLTVV.

The gene calls are TRBV29-1 and TRBJ1-1; D is possibly TRBD1 (5 bases). This CDR3 has 12 amino acids. Germline loops: CDR1 SQVTM, CDR2 ANQGSEA. The V gene lost 4 bases and the J gene lost 5 bases, with 11 bases spanning the gap. Written as DNA, the CDR3 is TGCAGCGTTGGGAGGGGAGAAACTGAAGCTTTCTTT. Encoded protein: CSVGRGETEAFF.

The sample holds a few counts of this clone. The gene calls are TRBV6-4 and TRBJ1-5; possibly TRBD1 for D (6 bases). CDR3 size: 13 residues. Germline V CDR1 and CDR2: MRHNA, SNTAGT. The V end lost 4 bases, the J end lost 5 bases, and 9 bases lay between the germline ends. The CDR3 is CASSAGAYQPQHF. CDR3 coding DNA: TGTGCCAGCAGTGCAGGGGCGTATCAGCCCCAGCATTTT.

V and J are TRBV19 and TRBJ2-1; 12 nucleotides align to TRBD2. V dropped 3 bases and J dropped 4; count of bases not matched to a gene: 1. Looked up from germline, CDR1 is LNHDA and CDR2 is SQIVND (reference sequence). There are 15 residues in the CDR3. The CDR3 loop reads CASSIGLAGYNEQFF. CDR3 sequence (DNA): TGTGCCAGTAGTATTGGACTAGCGGGGTACAATGAGCAGTTCTTC.

The chain's CDR3 is CASSLGIAGQETQYF. The CDR3 DNA reads as TGTGCCAGCAGCCTAGGTATAGCGGGACAAGAGACCCAGTACTTC. The chain employs TRBV7-9 and TRBJ2-5; TRBD2 agrees at 8 bases. Germline CDR1 reads SEHNR; CDR2 reads FQNEAQ (reference sequence). V lost 5 bases, J lost 2 bases, and 7 bases stayed unmatched. The CDR3 sequence is 15 residues long.

The rearrangement uses TRBV4-1 and TRBJ2-7; the match to TRBD2 covers 8 bases. CDR1 and CDR2 (germline): MGHRA, YSYEKL. The CDR3 spans 15 residues. J gave up 6 bases and V 1 base, and 8 bases lay outside the gene matches. The CDR3 spells CASSQVGTRRAEQYF. DNA for the CDR3: TGCGCCAGCAGCCAAGTCGGGACTAGACGCGCCGAGCAGTACTTC.

The chain links TRBV7-2 to TRBJ2-2; 10 nucleotides match TRBD2. CDR3 length equals 16 residues. V trimming: 2 bases; J trimming: 6 bases; junction bases outside the gene matches: 6. Germline CDR1 and CDR2: SGHTA and FQGNSA. CDR3 DNA: TGTGCCAGCAGCTTAATCACAGCGGGAGGGCCCGGGGAGCTGTTTTTT. It translates to CASSLITAGGPGELFF. Full variable domain (rest looked up from reference TRBV7-2 and TRBJ2-2): GAGVSQSPSNKVTEKGKDVELRCDPISGHTALYWYRQSLGQGLEFLIYFQGNSAPDKSGLPSDRFSAERTGGSVSTLTIQRTQQEDSAVYLCASSLITAGGPGELFFGEGSRLTVL.

The CDR3 nucleotides read TGTGCCAGTAGTATAGGGGGAGGACAGGGGGCTTCTCAGCCCCAGCATTTT. Its translation: CASSIGGGQGASQPQHF. V gene TRBV19 combines with J gene TRBJ1-5, with TRBD1 matching 11 bases. The ends lost 1 base at V and 6 bases at J; junction bases unmatched: 8. CDR1 and CDR2 from the germline V gene are LNHDA and SQIVND (reference sequence). The CDR3 extends over 17 amino acids.

The V call is TRBV12-5, the J call TRBJ1-2, with D hard to call. The V gene's germline CDR1 is LGHNT and CDR2 FRNRAP. The CDR3 spans 13 residues. The ends were cut back, 1 base at V and 0 bases at J, with 3 bases in the middle. In DNA, the CDR3 is TGTGCTAGTGGTTTGGGTACTAACTATGGCTACACCTTC. This translates into CASGLGTNYGYTF.

The rearrangement joins TRBV4-3 to TRBJ2-3, with 11 nucleotides matching TRBD2. Trimming took 0 bases from V and 3 from J; bases not matched to a gene: 5. The CDR3 sequence is 17 residues long. From germline, CDR1 is LGHNA and CDR2 YSLEER. CDR3 nucleotides: TGCGCCAGCAGCCAAGATAGGGCTAGCGGGGGGACAGATACGCAGTATTTT. This translates into CASSQDRASGGTDTQYF.

The rearrangement uses TRBV5-1 and TRBJ1-1; no reliable D call. Germline V gene data show CDR1 as SGHRS and CDR2 as YFSETQ. This CDR3 has 14 residues. V lost 0 bases, J lost 1 base, and 7 bases lay in between. CDR3 loop: CASSLVRENTEAFF. The DNA of the CDR3 is TGCGCCAGCAGCTTGGTCCGGGAGAACACTGAAGCTTTCTTT.

This clone occurred a few times. This CDR3 reads CASSTLARRSGGDEKLFF. CDR3 in DNA: TGTGCCAGCAGCACCCTTGCTCGCAGATCCGGAGGGGATGAAAAACTGTTTTTT. The chain has TRBV13 and TRBJ1-4; TRBD1 might be the D (5 bases). Germline loops: CDR1 PRHDT, CDR2 FYEKMQ (reference sequence). This CDR3 is 18 amino acids long. V shed 5 bases and J shed 6 bases, with 25 bases lying between them. Using reference TRBV13 and TRBJ1-4 for the parts outside the CDR3, the full variable domain is AAGVIQSPRHLIKEKRETATLKCYPIPRHDTVYWYQQGPGQDPQFLISFYEKMQSDKGSIPDRFSAQQFSDYHSELNMSSLELGDSALYFCASSTLARRSGGDEKLFFGSGTQLSVL.

The sample holds one count of this clone. The rearrangement links TRBV5-4 to TRBJ2-5; 10 bases line up with TRBD2. Trimming at V came to 5 bases and at J to 4 bases, leaving 8 bases not matched to a gene. Germline lookup yields CDR1 SGHNT and CDR2 YYREEE (reference sequence). There are 15 residues in the CDR3. This CDR3 reads CASRKTSGAIETQYF. Here the CDR3 DNA reads TGTGCCAGCAGGAAAACTAGCGGGGCTATAGAGACCCAGTACTTC.

The rearrangement links TRBV25-1 to TRBJ2-2, with D maybe TRBD2 (8 bases). CDR1 and CDR2 (germline): MGHDK, SYGVNS. The V gene lost 6 bases and the J gene lost 0 bases, with 14 bases spanning the gap. This CDR3 comprises 16 residues. The CDR3 bases are TGTGCCAGCAGCCCAGGGGGACTAGCGAACACCGGGGAGCTGTTTTTT. It is translated as CASSPGGLANTGELFF.

The rearrangement joins TRBV11-3 to TRBJ2-3, with 9 bases aligning to TRBD2. Looked up from germline, CDR1 is SGHNT and CDR2 is YENEEA. This CDR3 is built from 16 residues. V trimming: 1 base; J trimming: 5 bases; junction bases outside the gene matches: 7. Here the CDR3 DNA reads TGTGCCAGCAGCTTAGTTAGCGGGAGTAGTCTAGATACGCAGTATTTT. Protein product: CASSLVSGSSLDTQYF.

This clone occurred once. The CDR3 region has the DNA TGTGCCAGCAGTTTCCGGACGGGGGTTGGGGCCAACGTCCTGACTTTC. As protein: CASSFRTGVGANVLTF. The V and J genes are TRBV27 and TRBJ2-6, with a tentative D call TRBD2 (6 bases). With 3 bases removed from V and 3 bases from J, the gap between germline ends came to 12 bases. Per the germline V gene, CDR1 is MNHEY and CDR2 is SMNVEV (reference sequence). CDR3 length: 16 residues.

The chain has TRBV6-5 and TRBJ2-1; no reliable D call. This CDR3 spans 14 amino acids. V lost 5 bases and J 8 bases, leaving 16 bases between the germline ends. CDR1 is MNHEY and CDR2 is SVGAGI in the germline V gene. CDR3 sequence: CASSLETQSDEQFF. For the CDR3, the DNA is TGTGCCAGCAGTCTGGAGACCCAAAGCGATGAGCAGTTCTTC.

The gene calls are TRBV7-8 and TRBJ1-1, with 9 bases that match TRBD1. Trimming took 6 bases from V and 5 from J; bases not matched to a gene: 4. The CDR3 consists of 13 residues. From germline, CDR1 is SGHVS and CDR2 FQNEAQ. The CDR3 nucleotides are TGTGCCAGCAGGCGGGACAGGGTGACTGAAGCTTTCTTT. This sequence encodes CASRRDRVTEAFF.

The chain employs TRBV30 and TRBJ1-6; weak D call: TRBD1 (5 bases). The CDR3 contains 13 residues. Trimming left V 7 bases short and J 7 bases short, with 14 bases between. Germline assignment: CDR1 GTSNPN and CDR2 SVGIG (reference sequence). This CDR3 is CASRGGGNSPLHF. The CDR3 DNA follows: TGTGCCTCCCGGGGGGGAGGGAATTCACCCCTCCACTTT.